These 9 T cell receptor beta chains were all obtained from the same sample, sequenced in a study of monozygotic twins with inflammatory bowel disease. TCRdb re-called the 5' RACE reads and shows each CDR3 protein once, DNA omitted. Its table lists nearly 450,000 distinct CDR3 sequences. The specimen was blood. The receptors were sampled from a human donor with ulcerative colitis or Crohn's disease, or a healthy co-twin of an affected twin (not recorded which).

V and J are TRBV28 and TRBJ2-2; absent DNA, TCRdb's TRBD1 call cannot be checked. The CDR3 is made up of 13 amino acids. The germline CDR1 and CDR2 sequences are MDHEN and SYDVKM. The CDR3 sequence: CASFNQGYGELFF.

CDR3 in amino acids: CASSMRQGLEPFF. The V and J genes are TRBV7-2 and TRBJ1-1; TCRdb calls TRBD1, which cannot be checked without DNA. Germline V gene data show CDR1 as SGHTA and CDR2 as FQGNSA. This CDR3 spans 13 amino acids.

The CDR3 protein is CASSWDRGYTGELFF. V usage is TRBV7-2 and J usage is TRBJ2-2; absent DNA, TCRdb's TRBD1 call cannot be checked. From germline, CDR1 is SGHTA and CDR2 FQGNSA. CDR3 size: 15 residues.

The V call is TRBV6-5, the J call TRBJ1-1. Germline assignment: CDR1 MNHEY and CDR2 SVGAGI. This CDR3 region has 16 residues. CDR3 in amino acids: CASRYRAWRGNTEAFF.

The chain links TRBV4-3 to TRBJ2-1; TCRdb's D call, TRBD2, is unchecked because there is no DNA. CDR1 LGHNA and CDR2 YSLEER come from the germline V gene. This CDR3 has 16 amino acids. CDR3: CASSQDLLAEYNEQFF.

The CDR3 here is CAWSVTSGWDEQFF. The chain recombines TRBV30 with TRBJ2-1; TCRdb designates TRBD2, a call that cannot be tested without DNA. Germline V lookup: CDR1 GTSNPN, CDR2 SVGIG (reference sequence). There are 14 residues in the CDR3.

The rearrangement links TRBV4-2 to TRBJ2-5. Germline CDR1 LGHNA, CDR2 YNFKEQ. This CDR3 has 12 residues. The CDR3 here is CASSQDWGTQYF.

This rearrangement joins TRBV7-6 to TRBJ1-1. CDR3 length: 15 residues. Germline V gene data show CDR1 as SGHVS and CDR2 as FNYEAQ. CDR3 sequence reads: CASSLPTGPNTEAFF.

V usage is TRBV15 and J usage is TRBJ1-5. Germline assignment: CDR1 LNHNV and CDR2 YYDKDF (reference sequence). This CDR3 has 14 amino acids. CDR3 protein: CATSRDVGYQPQHF. The full variable domain, in which reference TRBV15 and TRBJ1-5 provide the parts outside the CDR3, is DAMVIQNPRYQVTQFGKPVTLSCSQTLNHNVMYWYQQKSSQAPKLLFHYYDKDFNNEADTPDNFQSRRPNTSFCFLDIRSPGLGDTAMYLCATSRDVGYQPQHFGDGTRLSIL.